This T cell receptor (beta chain) was retrieved from a study of siplizumab effects on memory and regulatory T cells. Repertoires were generated with immunoSEQ multiplex PCR, while TCRdb's copy carries only in-frame clones and drops some. Of about 100,000 clones in the sample, about 91% were seen once. V lost 3 bases and J lost 1; bases outside the gene matches: 1. This CDR3 comprises 14 residues. CDR1 is SEHNR and CDR2 is FQNEAQ in the germline V gene (reference sequence). Study-level results: The alloreactive clones that mapped to unstimulated subsets made up only a minor fraction. Naive T cells looked more diverse than memory cells, and they looked like major contributors to the alloresponse. The average Treg-derived proportion among mappable alloreactive CD4+ clones was 68.8% with siplizumab versus 25% to 30% in controls.

This clone has a single count. What it binds is not known. The sequence was obtained from a human donor in good health. Sequencing input: CD4+ T cells sorted from blood. The chain is built from TRBV7-9 and TRBJ1-1; 8 bases line up with TRBD1. CDR3 in amino acids: CASSFGTGNTEAFF. CDR3 DNA: TGTGCCAGCAGCTTTGGGACAGGGAACACTGAAGCTTTCTTT. Complete variable domain (other parts from reference TRBV7-9 and TRBJ1-1): DTGVSQNPRHKITKRGQNVTFRCDPISEHNRLYWYRQTLGQGPEFLTYFQNEAQLEKSRLLSDRFSAERPKGSFSTLEIQRTEQGDSAMYLCASSFGTGNTEAFFGQGTRLTVV.